The 3 T cell receptor beta chains below all came from one sample that was sequenced in a study of PD-1 blockade in classical Hodgkin lymphoma. Brentuximab vedotin exposure varied, and every patient relapsed after autologous stem cell transplantation. The protocol was immunoSEQ multiplex PCR, while the TCRdb copy is restricted to in-frame clones and leaves out a portion. The data contain 25,000 to 35,000 clones, about two thirds of them singletons. This material consisted of peripheral blood mononuclear cells (PBMCs), taken before the second cycle of nivolumab. Receptor source: a human donor with classical Hodgkin lymphoma.

Turning to this clone: Other DNA sequences in this specimen translate into the identical CDR3. The CDR3 sequence: CASSLVGVGYGYTF. The CDR3 DNA reads as TGTGCCAGCAGCTTAGTCGGGGTGGGCTATGGCTACACCTTC. The J gene is TRBJ1-2, the V gene TRBV11-2, with no clear D. This CDR3 is built from 14 residues. V lost 1 base and J lost 4, with 10 bases in between. Germline V lookup: CDR1 SGHAT, CDR2 FQNNGV.

The chain recombines TRBV4-3 with TRBJ2-1; the D gene is possibly TRBD2 (5 bases). V was trimmed by 0 bases and J by 2 bases, leaving 14 bases between them. CDR1 and CDR2 (germline): LGHNA, YSLEER. This CDR3 is built from 17 residues. The CDR3 sequence: CASSQDGERTAYNEQFF. In DNA form, the CDR3 reads TGCGCCAGCAGCCAAGATGGCGAGCGGACTGCCTACAATGAGCAGTTCTTC.

This clone was observed once. The chain recombines TRBV5-1 with TRBJ1-2, with D uncertain. V gave up 0 bases and J gave up 4 bases, with 7 bases separating them. Per the germline V gene, CDR1 is SGHRS and CDR2 is YFSETQ. This CDR3 has 13 residues. CDR3 sequence (DNA): TGCGCCAGCAGCTTGGAGCTTAGCTATGGCTACACCTTC. Its protein is CASSLELSYGYTF.